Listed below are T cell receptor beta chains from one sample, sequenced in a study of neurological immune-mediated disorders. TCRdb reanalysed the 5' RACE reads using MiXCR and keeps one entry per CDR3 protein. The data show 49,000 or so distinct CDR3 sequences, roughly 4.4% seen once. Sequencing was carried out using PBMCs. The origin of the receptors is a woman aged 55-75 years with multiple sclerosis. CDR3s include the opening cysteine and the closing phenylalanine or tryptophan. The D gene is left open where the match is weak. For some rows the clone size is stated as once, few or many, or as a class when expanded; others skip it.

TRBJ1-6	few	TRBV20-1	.	CSAKRASPLHF	TGCAGTGCTAAAAGGGCATCACCCCTCCACTTT
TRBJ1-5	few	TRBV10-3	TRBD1	CAISGGTGRQPQNF	TGTGCCATCAGCGGGGGGACAGGGAGGCAGCCCCAGAATTTT
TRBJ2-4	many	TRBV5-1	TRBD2	CASSLLLAGAKNIQYF	TGCGCCAGCAGCCTGTTACTAGCGGGAGCCAAAAACATTCAGTACTTC
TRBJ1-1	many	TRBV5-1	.	CASSSWTSMNTEAFF	TGCGCCAGCAGCTCCTGGACAAGCATGAACACTGAAGCTTTCTTT
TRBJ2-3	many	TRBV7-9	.	CASSRISSTDTQYF	TGTGCCAGCAGCCGTATATCTAGCACAGATACGCAGTATTTT
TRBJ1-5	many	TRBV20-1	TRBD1	CSARQGAYNQPQHF	TGCAGTGCTAGACAGGGGGCTTACAATCAGCCCCAGCATTTT
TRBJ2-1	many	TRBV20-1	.	CSALGMGANNEQFF	TGCAGTGCTCTTGGAATGGGGGCCAACAATGAGCAGTTCTTC
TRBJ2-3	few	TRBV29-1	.	CSVEGFTGTDTQYF	TGCAGCGTTGAAGGTTTTACAGGCACAGATACGCAGTATTTT
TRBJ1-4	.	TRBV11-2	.	CASSLDVATNEKLFF	TGTGCCAGCAGCTTAGACGTTGCAACTAATGAAAAACTGTTTTTT
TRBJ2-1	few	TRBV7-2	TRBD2	CASSSSSGGAGEQFF	TGTGCCAGCAGCTCTTCTAGCGGGGGGGCAGGTGAGCAGTTCTTC
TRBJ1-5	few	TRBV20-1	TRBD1	CSARRQGVQPQHF	TGCAGTGCTAGAAGACAGGGAGTGCAGCCCCAGCATTTT
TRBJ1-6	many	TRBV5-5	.	CASSMSEPHSPLHF	TGTGCCAGCAGCATGTCGGAGCCCCATTCACCCCTCCACTTT
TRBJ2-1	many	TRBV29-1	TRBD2	CSVVWTSGESVRGEQFF	TGCAGCGTTGTTTGGACTAGCGGGGAATCCGTACGTGGGGAGCAGTTCTTC
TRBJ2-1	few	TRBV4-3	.	CASSQEASRGNEQFF	TGCGCCAGCAGCCAAGAGGCGAGTAGGGGGAATGAGCAGTTCTTC
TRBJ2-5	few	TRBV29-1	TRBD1	CSVSQGIGETQYF	TGCAGCGTATCACAGGGGATCGGAGAGACCCAGTACTTC
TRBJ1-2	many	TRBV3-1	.	CASSLRDRGYTF	TGTGCCAGCAGCCTCAGGGACCGGGGCTACACCTTC
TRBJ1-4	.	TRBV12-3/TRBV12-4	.	CASSMDRNEKLFF	TGTGCCAGCAGTATGGACAGAAATGAAAAACTGTTTTTT
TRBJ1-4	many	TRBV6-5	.	CASSPTGSTNEKLFF	TGTGCCAGCAGTCCCACAGGGTCAACTAATGAAAAACTGTTTTTT
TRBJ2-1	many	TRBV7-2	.	CASSSSYEQFF	TGTGCCAGCAGCTCCTCCTATGAGCAGTTCTTC
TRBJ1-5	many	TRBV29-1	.	CSAMFQGSQPQHF	TGCAGCGCGATGTTCCAGGGGAGTCAGCCCCAGCATTTT
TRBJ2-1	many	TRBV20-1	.	CSAREPPRDEQFF	TGCAGTGCTAGAGAACCACCTCGGGATGAGCAGTTCTTC
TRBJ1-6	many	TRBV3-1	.	CASRLMALGDSPLNF	TGTGCCAGCCGCCTAATGGCGCTAGGAGATTCACCCCTCAACTTT
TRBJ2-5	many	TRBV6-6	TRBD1	CASSLTGAGTQYF	TGTGCCAGCAGCCTGACAGGGGCTGGGACCCAGTACTTC
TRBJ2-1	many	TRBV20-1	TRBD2	CSAFSGENNEQFF	TGCAGTGCTTTTAGCGGGGAAAACAATGAGCAGTTCTTC
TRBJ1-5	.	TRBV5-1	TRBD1	CASSLRGGGQPQHF	TGCGCCAGCAGCTTGCGAGGGGGCGGGCAGCCCCAGCATTTT
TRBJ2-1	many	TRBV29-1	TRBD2	CSVVRSGSYNEQFF	TGCAGCGTTGTTCGTAGCGGGAGTTACAATGAGCAGTTCTTC
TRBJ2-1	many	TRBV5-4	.	CAGSSRDDEQFF	TGTGCCGGCTCCAGTCGAGACGATGAGCAGTTCTTC
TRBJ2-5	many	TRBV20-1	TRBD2	CSANGLAGGVQETQYF	TGCAGTGCCAATGGACTAGCGGGGGGAGTACAAGAGACCCAGTACTTC
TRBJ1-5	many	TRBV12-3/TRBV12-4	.	CASTQRGRGNQPQHF	TGTGCCAGCACTCAGCGAGGGCGTGGCAATCAGCCCCAGCATTTT
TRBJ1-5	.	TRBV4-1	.	CASSQESGAAQPQNF	TGCGCCAGCAGCCAAGAATCAGGGGCGGCTCAGCCCCAGAATTTT
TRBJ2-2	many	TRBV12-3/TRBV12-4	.	CASSLWGPGTGELFF	TGTGCCAGCAGTTTATGGGGACCGGGCACCGGGGAGCTGTTTTTT
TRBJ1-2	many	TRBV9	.	CASSARGSYGYTF	TGTGCCAGCAGCGCTCGCGGATCGTATGGCTACACCTTC
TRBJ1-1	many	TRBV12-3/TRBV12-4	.	CASFVRGRPEAFF	TGTGCCAGCTTCGTTCGGGGCCGCCCTGAAGCTTTCTTT
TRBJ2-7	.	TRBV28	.	CASSLLQQAYYEQYF	TGTGCCAGCAGTTTACTCCAACAGGCTTACTACGAGCAGTACTTC
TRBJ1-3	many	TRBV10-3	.	CAISVSWGPGNTIYF	TGTGCCATCAGTGTCTCATGGGGGCCCGGAAACACCATATATTTT
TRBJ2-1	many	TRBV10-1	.	CASSASGSGQFF	TGCGCCAGCAGTGCTTCGGGGTCGGGGCAGTTCTTC
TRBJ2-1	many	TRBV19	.	CASSLAHNNEQFF	TGTGCCAGTTCCCTAGCGCATAACAATGAGCAGTTCTTC
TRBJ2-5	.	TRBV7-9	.	CASGRGETQYF	TGTGCCAGCGGGCGGGGTGAGACCCAGTACTTC
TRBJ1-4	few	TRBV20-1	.	CSARFQEKLFF	TGCAGTGCTAGATTTCAGGAAAAACTGTTTTTT
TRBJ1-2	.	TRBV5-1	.	CASSLVGLSGYTF	TGCGCCAGCAGCTTGGTGGGGTTAAGCGGCTACACCTTC
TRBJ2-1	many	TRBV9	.	CASSREGNEQFF	TGTGCCAGCAGCCGCGAGGGGAATGAGCAGTTCTTC
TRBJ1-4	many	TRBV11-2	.	CASSLASASNEKLFF	TGTGCCAGCAGCTTAGCGTCCGCCTCTAATGAAAAACTGTTTTTT
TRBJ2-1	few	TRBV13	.	CASSLESTSPYNEQFF	TGTGCCAGCAGCTTAGAAAGTACTAGCCCCTACAATGAGCAGTTCTTC
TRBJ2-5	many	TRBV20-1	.	CSARQDLQETQYF	TGCAGTGCCCGACAGGACCTTCAAGAGACCCAGTACTTC